The 24 T cell receptor beta chains below all came from one sample that was sequenced in a study of blood T cell repertoires in COVID-19. TCRdb's table, derived via immunoSEQ multiplex PCR, lists solely in-frame clones and lacks some. Of about 140,000 clones listed, roughly 85% are singletons. The sequenced sample was PBMCs or T cells enriched from blood (not recorded which). The receptors derive from a woman aged 50 to 60 who had recovered from COVID-19.

The V call is TRBV6-5, the J call TRBJ2-1; 7 bases agree with TRBD2. In germline, CDR1 is MNHEY, CDR2 SVGAGI. The CDR3 loop spans 11 amino acids. The V and J ends lost 2 bases and 14 bases, in that order; junction bases with no gene match: 3. In DNA, the CDR3 is TGTGCCAGCAGTTACGGGGGGGAGAAGTTCTTC. Translation gives CASSYGGEKFF.

This chain links TRBV9 with TRBJ2-1; D call uncertain. The germline CDR1 and CDR2 sequences are SGDLS and YYNGEE. Trimming removed 6 bases from V and 1 base from J, with 11 bases in between. This CDR3 contains 14 residues. For the CDR3, the DNA is TGTGCCAGCAACCCACACGGGTCCTACAATGAGCAGTTCTTC. Amino acids: CASNPHGSYNEQFF. Full variable domain (outside the CDR3, taken from reference TRBV9 and TRBJ2-1): DSGVTQTPKHLITATGQRVTLRCSPRSGDLSVYWYQQSLDQGLQFLIQYYNGEERAKGNILERFSAQQFPDLHSELNLSSLELGDSALYFCASNPHGSYNEQFFGPGTRLTVL.

The chain recombines TRBV21-1 with TRBJ2-3; the DNA was not compared with TRBD2, the D call given in the table. TRBV21-1 is classified as a pseudogene. The CDR3 contains 18 residues. CDR3 in DNA: TGTGCCAGCAGCAAAGTGGGGGGGACTAGCGAGAACACAGATACGCAGTATTTT. The encoded protein is CASSKVGGTSENTDTQYF.

The genes are TRBV28 and TRBJ1-3; TRBD1 is a possible D gene (5 bases). Trimming removed 7 bases from V and 8 bases from J, with 18 bases in between. The CDR3 length is 14 residues. Germline V CDR1 and CDR2: MDHEN, SYDVKM. The DNA for the CDR3 is TGTGCCAGCACTTTGACCGGGACTTCGGACACCATATATTTT. It codes for CASTLTGTSDTIYF.

The chain recombines TRBV15 with TRBJ1-4; 9 bases align to TRBD1. CDR1 is LNHNV and CDR2 is YYDKDF in the germline V gene (reference sequence). After removal of 0 bases from V and 7 bases from J, the junction contained 9 bases not matched to a gene. The CDR3 has 17 amino acids. CDR3 DNA: TGTGCCACCAGCAGAGATCTAGGGACAGGGTTGACTGAAAAACTGTTTTTT. Translating it yields CATSRDLGTGLTEKLFF.

This chain connects TRBV5-1 to TRBJ2-5; D unresolved. The ends were cut back, 1 base at V and 0 bases at J, with 7 bases in the middle. From germline, CDR1 is SGHRS and CDR2 YFSETQ. The CDR3 loop spans 14 amino acids. Written as DNA, the CDR3 is TGCGCCAGCAGCTTGTTAATGTACCAAGAGACCCAGTACTTC. Residues: CASSLLMYQETQYF. The entire variable domain, with the rest obtained from reference TRBV5-1 and TRBJ2-5, is as follows: KAGVTQTPRYLIKTRGQQVTLSCSPISGHRSVSWYQQTPGQGLQFLFEYFSETQRNKGNFPGRFSGRQFSNSRSEMNVSTLELGDSALYLCASSLLMYQETQYFGPGTRLLVL.

The genes are TRBV10-3 and TRBJ2-3; 10 bases are a match to TRBD1. Germline V gene data show CDR1 as ENHRY and CDR2 as SYGVKD. Trimming cost V 7 bases and J 6 bases; bases outside gene matches: 10. The CDR3 has 15 residues. This chain's CDR3 is CAIMAGTGVGDTQYF. In DNA, the CDR3 is TGTGCCATCATGGCGGGGACAGGGGTGGGTGATACGCAGTATTTT.

The chain combines TRBV4-2 with TRBJ1-4, with 7 positions matching TRBD1. V was pared by 2 bases and J by 8 bases, with 5 bases of the junction left unmatched. The CDR3 totals 14 residues. Germline values: CDR1 LGHNA, CDR2 YNFKEQ. In DNA, the CDR3 is TGTGCCAGCAGCCAACCGTCAGGGGGGGAAAAACTGTTTTTT. Protein: CASSQPSGGEKLFF.

J is TRBJ2-3 and V is TRBV19; no reliable D call. V was shortened by 6 bases and J by 1 base, with 11 bases between the two germline ends. Germline V CDR1 and CDR2: LNHDA, SQIVND (reference sequence). The CDR3 contains 14 residues. The CDR3 sequence: CASRPLGGTDTQYF. CDR3 in DNA: TGTGCCAGTAGACCATTGGGCGGCACAGATACGCAGTATTTT.

The CDR3 region has the DNA TGCAGTGCTAGTCCCCAGCCCGCAGGGGGCGGCTATGGCTACACCTTC. This translates into CSASPQPAGGGYGYTF. The chain employs TRBV20-1 and TRBJ1-2; 8 bases map to TRBD1. The CDR3 covers 16 residues. Germline CDR1 is DFQATT and CDR2 is SNEGSKA (reference sequence). Germline trimming cut 3 bases from V and 4 bases from J; bases unmatched to any gene: 13.

The rearrangement links TRBV30 to TRBJ2-6; 9 nucleotides match TRBD1. Germline V gene data show CDR1 as GTSNPN and CDR2 as SVGIG (reference sequence). Trimming took 2 bases from V and 2 from J; bases not matched to a gene: 1. The CDR3 runs to 15 residues. In DNA, the CDR3 is TGTGCCTGGAGTACAGGGGGCGCTGGGGCCAACGTCCTGACTTTC. As protein: CAWSTGGAGANVLTF.

This clone showed up just a few times. DNA for the CDR3: TGTGCCAGCAGTTTGGGGGCCCATGAGCAGTTCTTC. Protein sequence: CASSLGAHEQFF. The chain has TRBV12-3 or TRBV12-4 and TRBJ2-1; perhaps TRBD1 as D (6 bases). This CDR3 spans 12 amino acids. Deletions cut 3 bases from V and 8 bases from J, with 8 bases between.

V and J are TRBV13 and TRBJ1-4; 10 bases align to TRBD1. V lost 5 bases, J lost 3 bases, and 3 bases stayed unmatched. CDR1 and CDR2 from the germline V gene are PRHDT and FYEKMQ (reference sequence). The CDR3 consists of 15 residues. Here the CDR3 DNA reads TGTGCCAGCAGCACCGGACAGGGGGCTAATGAAAAACTGTTTTTT. The encoded protein is CASSTGQGANEKLFF.

The chain is built from TRBV28 and TRBJ2-1, with TRBD2 identical over 10 bases. CDR1 is MDHEN, CDR2 SYDVKM, per germline. V was pared by 2 bases and J by 7 bases, with 5 bases of the junction left unmatched. The CDR3 is 15 amino acids. The CDR3 DNA reads as TGTGCCAGCAGTTTAGCTAGCGGGAGTTGGAATGAGCAGTTCTTC. Translation: CASSLASGSWNEQFF.

This clone came up a few times. This chain joins TRBV6-4 and TRBJ2-1; 11 bases are a match to TRBD2. The germline gives CDR1 MRHNA, CDR2 SNTAGT. The CDR3 is 15 amino acids. J gave up 6 bases and V 5 bases, and 6 bases lay outside the gene matches. CDR3 sequence: CASSPTSGITNEQFF. DNA for the CDR3: TGTGCCAGCAGTCCGACTAGCGGGATCACCAATGAGCAGTTCTTC.

This chain connects TRBV27 to TRBJ2-1; no clear D. This CDR3 contains 11 residues. Trimming stripped 2 bases from V and 8 bases from J, with 4 bases between. Germline V gene lookup returns CDR1 MNHEY and CDR2 SMNVEV (reference sequence). DNA for the CDR3: TGTGCCAGCAGTTTACGCGATGAGCAGTTCTTC. Amino acids: CASSLRDEQFF.

This chain joins TRBV9 and TRBJ1-4, with 7 nucleotides matching TRBD1. Per germline, CDR1 SGDLS and CDR2 YYNGEE. V lost 4 bases and J lost 13; bases outside the gene matches: 7. The CDR3 is 12 amino acids. The CDR3 DNA is TGTGCCAGCAGCCCTCAGGGGGATGTACTGTTTTTT. Its protein product is CASSPQGDVLFF.

This chain uses TRBV5-1 with TRBJ2-1; 16 bases fit TRBD2. Trimming removed 3 bases from V and 2 bases from J; junction bases left unmatched: 8. The V gene's germline CDR1 is SGHRS and CDR2 YFSETQ. The CDR3 length is 19 residues. The CDR3, as DNA: TGCGCCAGCAGCTCGGGACTAGCGGGAGGGCCTCGGACCTACAATGAGCAGTTCTTC. Protein product: CASSSGLAGGPRTYNEQFF.

The chain combines TRBV4-2 with TRBJ1-1; possible D gene TRBD1, 5 bases. Per germline, CDR1 LGHNA and CDR2 YNFKEQ. The CDR3 contains 16 residues. With 0 bases removed from V and 2 bases from J, the gap between germline ends came to 13 bases. The CDR3 DNA reads as TGTGCCAGCAGCCAAGATCCCCGGGGGGTTAACACTGAAGCTTTCTTT. This codes for CASSQDPRGVNTEAFF.

This chain joins TRBV5-6 and TRBJ1-2; D unresolved. In germline, CDR1 is SGHDT, CDR2 YYEEEE. V lost 2 bases, J lost 0 bases, and 8 bases lay in between. There are 14 residues in the CDR3. The CDR3 spells CASSFPGANYGYTF. As DNA, the CDR3 is TGTGCCAGCAGCTTCCCCGGTGCTAACTATGGCTACACCTTC. Using reference TRBV5-6 and TRBJ1-2 for the parts outside the CDR3, the full variable domain is DAGVTQSPTHLIKTRGQQVTLRCSPKSGHDTVSWYQQALGQGPQFIFQYYEEEERQRGNFPDRFSGHQFPNYSSELNVNALLLGDSALYLCASSFPGANYGYTFGSGTRLTVV.

V and J are TRBV19 and TRBJ1-2; TRBD1 is a possible D gene (6 bases). CDR3 length: 14 amino acids. Germline CDR1 LNHDA, CDR2 SQIVND (reference sequence). Trimming took off 8 bases at V and 4 bases at J, with 17 bases between the two ends. CDR3 bases: TGTGCCAGTCTTGGGGGGGCGCAGGTCTATGGCTACACCTTC. Its protein is CASLGGAQVYGYTF.

The genes are TRBV19 and TRBJ2-7, with TRBD2 identical over 7 bases. CDR1 and CDR2 (germline): LNHDA, SQIVND (reference sequence). Losses at the gene ends were 4 bases for V and 0 bases for J; bases not matched to a gene: 6. The CDR3 is 15 residues long. CDR3 DNA: TGTGCCAGTAGTAGAATAGCGGGCAACTCCTACGAGCAGTACTTC. Translating gives CASSRIAGNSYEQYF.

This clone has a handful of counts. This chain links TRBV5-1 with TRBJ2-7, with 8 bases fitting TRBD2. This CDR3 has 16 amino acids. Germline V gene data show CDR1 as SGHRS and CDR2 as YFSETQ. After removal of 4 bases from V and 5 bases from J, the junction contained 14 bases not matched to a gene. The CDR3 loop is CASSLISGGGLDEQYF. CDR3 sequence (DNA): TGCGCCAGCAGCCTTATCTCGGGAGGGGGGCTCGACGAGCAGTACTTC. The full variable domain, completed using reference TRBV5-1 and TRBJ2-7, is KAGVTQTPRYLIKTRGQQVTLSCSPISGHRSVSWYQQTPGQGLQFLFEYFSETQRNKGNFPGRFSGRQFSNSRSEMNVSTLELGDSALYLCASSLISGGGLDEQYFGPGTRLTVT.

This clone was observed a few times. V is TRBV7-9 and J is TRBJ1-2, with 8 positions matching TRBD1. CDR1 SEHNR and CDR2 FQNEAQ come from the germline V gene (reference sequence). The J segment lost 4 bases and the V segment lost 5 bases, leaving 3 bases of the junction unmatched. The CDR3 is 13 residues long. The CDR3 nucleotides are TGTGCCAGCAGCCCGGGACAGGCCTATGGCTACACCTTC. Amino acid sequence: CASSPGQAYGYTF.